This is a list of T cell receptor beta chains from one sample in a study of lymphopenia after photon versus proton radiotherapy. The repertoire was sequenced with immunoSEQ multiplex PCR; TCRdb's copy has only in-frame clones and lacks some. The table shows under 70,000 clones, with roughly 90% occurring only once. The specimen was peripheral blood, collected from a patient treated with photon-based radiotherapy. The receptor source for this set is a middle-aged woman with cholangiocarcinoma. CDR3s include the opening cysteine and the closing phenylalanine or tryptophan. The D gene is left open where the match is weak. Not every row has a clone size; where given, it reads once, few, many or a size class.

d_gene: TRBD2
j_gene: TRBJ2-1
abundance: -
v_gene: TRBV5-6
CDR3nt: TGTGCCAGCAGCCCCCTAGCGGGAGCCTTAAGCTCCTACAATGAGCAGTTCTTC
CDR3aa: CASSPLAGALSSYNEQFF

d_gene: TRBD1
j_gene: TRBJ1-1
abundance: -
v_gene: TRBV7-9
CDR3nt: TGTGCCAGCAGCTCCCAGGGGGCCCTGGGTGAAGCTTTCTTT
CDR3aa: CASSSQGALGEAFF

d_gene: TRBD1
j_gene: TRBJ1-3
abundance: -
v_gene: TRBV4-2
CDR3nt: TGTGCCAGCAGCCAACCCGGGACAGCGAGCTCTGGAAACACCATATATTTT
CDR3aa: CASSQPGTASSGNTIYF

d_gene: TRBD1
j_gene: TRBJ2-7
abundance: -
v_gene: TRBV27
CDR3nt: TGTGCCAGCAGTTTGGGAAGGACAGGGGGCAACGAGCAGTACTTC
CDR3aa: CASSLGRTGGNEQYF

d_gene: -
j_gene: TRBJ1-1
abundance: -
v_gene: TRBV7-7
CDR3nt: TGTGCTAGCAGCATAGACAGGAACACTGAAGCTTTCTTT
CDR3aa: CASSIDRNTEAFF

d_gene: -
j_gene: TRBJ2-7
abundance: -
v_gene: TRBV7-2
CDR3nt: TGTGCCAGCAGCTCCCAGGGGATCACCTACGAGCAGTACTTC
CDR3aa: CASSSQGITYEQYF

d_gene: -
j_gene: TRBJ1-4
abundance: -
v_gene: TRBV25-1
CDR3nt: TGTGCCAGCAGCCACAAAAGGGGGGCGGGAGAAAAACTGTTTTTT
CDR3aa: CASSHKRGAGEKLFF

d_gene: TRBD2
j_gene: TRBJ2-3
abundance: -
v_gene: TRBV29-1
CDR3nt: TGCAGCGTTGGCTCCGGACTAGCGGGCGGCACAGATACGCAGTATTTT
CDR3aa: CSVGSGLAGGTDTQYF

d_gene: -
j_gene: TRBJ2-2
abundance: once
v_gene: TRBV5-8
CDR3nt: TGTGCCAGCAGCCGATCACGCTGGGGGAGTTCCGGGGAGCTGTTTTTT
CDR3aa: CASSRSRWGSSGELFF

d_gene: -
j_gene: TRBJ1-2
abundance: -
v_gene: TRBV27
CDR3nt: TGTGCCAGCAGTTTATCAGTGGTGAGCGGCTACACCTTC
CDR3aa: CASSLSVVSGYTF

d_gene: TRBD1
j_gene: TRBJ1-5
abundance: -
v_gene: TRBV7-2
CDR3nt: TGTGCCAGCAGCTCATTAGGACAGGGGAATCAGCCCCAGCATTTT
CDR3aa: CASSSLGQGNQPQHF

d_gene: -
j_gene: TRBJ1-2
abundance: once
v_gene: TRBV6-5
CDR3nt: TGTGCCAGCGGAGCCCCCACTTCTACCGGCTACACCTTC
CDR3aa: CASGAPTSTGYTF

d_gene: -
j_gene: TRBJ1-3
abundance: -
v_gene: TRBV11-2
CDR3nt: TGTGCCAGCAGCTTAGAGGTGGGGCCTGGAAACACCATATATTTT
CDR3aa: CASSLEVGPGNTIYF

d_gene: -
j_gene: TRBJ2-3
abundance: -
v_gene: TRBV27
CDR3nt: TGTGCCAGCAGTCTGCAGGCGACCCTCACAGATACGCAGTATTTT
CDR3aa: CASSLQATLTDTQYF

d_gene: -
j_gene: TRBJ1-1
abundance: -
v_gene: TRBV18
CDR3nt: TGTGCCACAGCACAGGGGAACACTGAAGCTTTCTTT
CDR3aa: CATAQGNTEAFF

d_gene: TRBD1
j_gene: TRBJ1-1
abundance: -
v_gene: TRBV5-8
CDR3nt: TGTGCCAGCAGCGTGGGACAGGGGAACACTGAAGCTTTCTTT
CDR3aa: CASSVGQGNTEAFF

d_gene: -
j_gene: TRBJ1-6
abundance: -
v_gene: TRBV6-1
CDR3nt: TGTGCCAGCAGTGACCGTGGTTCTTCACCCCTCCACTTT
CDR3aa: CASSDRGSSPLHF

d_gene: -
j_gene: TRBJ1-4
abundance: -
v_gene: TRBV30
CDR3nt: TGTGCCTGGGGACGGGACCTAAGGGAAAAACTGTTTTTT
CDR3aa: CAWGRDLREKLFF

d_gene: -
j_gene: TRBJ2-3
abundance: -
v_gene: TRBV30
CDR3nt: TGTGCCTGGGGATCGGGGGATACGCAGTATTTT
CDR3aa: CAWGSGDTQYF

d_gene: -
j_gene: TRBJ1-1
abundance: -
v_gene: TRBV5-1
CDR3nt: TGCGCCAGCAGGAATCCCTCCAGGGGAACGAACACTGAAGCTTTCTTT
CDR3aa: CASRNPSRGTNTEAFF

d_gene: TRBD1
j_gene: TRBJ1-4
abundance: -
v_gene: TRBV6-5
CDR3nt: TGTGCCAGCAGTTCGACAGGGGGCGGTGAAAAACTGTTTTTT
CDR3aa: CASSSTGGGEKLFF

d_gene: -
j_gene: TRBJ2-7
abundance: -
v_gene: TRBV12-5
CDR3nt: TGTGCTAGTGGTTTTCGTCGGGACGTCCACGAGCAGTACTTC
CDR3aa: CASGFRRDVHEQYF

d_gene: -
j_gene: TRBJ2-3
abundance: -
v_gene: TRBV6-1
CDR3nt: TGTGCCAGCAGTGAGAGTCCCACAGATACGCAGTATTTT
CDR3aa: CASSESPTDTQYF

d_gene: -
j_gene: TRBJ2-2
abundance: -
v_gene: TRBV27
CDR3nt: TGTGCCAGCGGGCCGGGACTCAACACCGGGGAGCTGTTTTTT
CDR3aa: CASGPGLNTGELFF

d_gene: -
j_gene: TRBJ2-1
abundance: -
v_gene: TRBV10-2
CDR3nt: TGCGCCAGCAGGAAGGGGCAGGGCCCAGGGCATGAGCAGTTCTTC
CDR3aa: CASRKGQGPGHEQFF

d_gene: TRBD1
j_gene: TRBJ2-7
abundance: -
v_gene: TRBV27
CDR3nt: TGTGCCAGCAGTTGGGGTCGGACAGGGGCGCACTACGAGCAGTACTTC
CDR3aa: CASSWGRTGAHYEQYF

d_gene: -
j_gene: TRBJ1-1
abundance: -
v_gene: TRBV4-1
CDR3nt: TGCGCCAGCAGCCAGGCGTTACCGGGGAACACTGAAGCTTTCTTT
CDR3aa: CASSQALPGNTEAFF

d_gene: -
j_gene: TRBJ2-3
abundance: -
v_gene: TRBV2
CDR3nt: TGTGCCAGCAGTGAAAGACTAGGCCACGGGGCAGATACGCAGTATTTT
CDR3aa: CASSERLGHGADTQYF

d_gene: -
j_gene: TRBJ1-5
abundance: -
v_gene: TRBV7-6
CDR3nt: TGTGCCAGCAGCTTATCTCAGGGTCAGCCCCAGCATTTT
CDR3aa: CASSLSQGQPQHF

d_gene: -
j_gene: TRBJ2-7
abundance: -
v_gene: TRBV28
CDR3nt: TGTGCCAGCAGTTTATTGGTAGGGGGTTACGAGCAGTACTTC
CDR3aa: CASSLLVGGYEQYF

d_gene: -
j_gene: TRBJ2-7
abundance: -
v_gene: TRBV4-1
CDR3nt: TGCGCCAGCAGCCAAGATATTAGGGCGGCCCCAGACGAGCAGTACTTC
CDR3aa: CASSQDIRAAPDEQYF

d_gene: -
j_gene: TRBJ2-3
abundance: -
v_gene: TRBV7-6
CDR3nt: TGTGCCAGCAGCTTAGTAGGGCTGCTCAGCACAGATACGCAGTATTTT
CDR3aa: CASSLVGLLSTDTQYF